Reported below is one T cell receptor (beta chain). What it binds is unknown. V gave up 3 bases and J gave up 8 bases, with 13 bases separating them. Germline CDR1 MRHNA, CDR2 SNTAGT. There are 13 residues in the CDR3. TCRdb keeps only in-frame clones here, not all; method: immunoSEQ multiplex PCR. In the table there are around 30,000 clones, roughly 87% of which are singletons. This specimen belongs to a study of T cells in narcolepsy. Study background: Patients with NT1 or NT2 and healthy control donors were enrolled. Study-wide points: Comparing one patient's CSF and blood CD4+ clonotypes highlighted HCRT- and TRIB2-specific autoreactive clonotypes.

The clonotype comes from a human donor with narcolepsy. This chain links TRBV6-4 with TRBJ1-1, with a weak D call TRBD1 (5 bases). The sample taken for sequencing was CD45RA- memory CD4+ T cells from PBMCs. CDR3 sequence reads: CASSEDRDSEAFF. The CDR3 coding sequence is TGTGCCAGCAGTGAAGATCGTGACAGCGAAGCTTTCTTT.